A single sample is the source of the 31 T cell receptor beta chains below, sequenced in a study of beta chain features in type 1 diabetes. All of the isolated RNA was reverse transcribed, so expressed TCRB transcripts were sequenced. Profiling relied on immunoSEQ multiplex PCR, and the TCRdb table lists in-frame clones only, not all of them. The sample includes 680,000 or so clones, 15% of them seen just once. Sequenced: naive CD4+ T cells from blood. The receptor set was obtained from a man between 18 and 35 years old in good health.

The V and J genes are TRBV9 and TRBJ2-5, with 14 positions matching TRBD2. CDR1 SGDLS and CDR2 YYNGEE come from the germline V gene. V lost 2 bases to trimming and J lost 4 bases; unmatched junction nucleotides: 1. This CDR3 spans 15 amino acids. The CDR3 here is CASSVGTSGGETQYF. In nucleotides, the CDR3 is TGTGCCAGCAGCGTTGGGACTAGCGGGGGAGAGACCCAGTACTTC.

The J gene is TRBJ1-3, the V gene TRBV10-3; D unresolved. CDR3 size: 13 residues. The germline CDR1 and CDR2 sequences are ENHRY and SYGVKD. V was pared by 3 bases and J by 1 base, with 4 bases between. The CDR3 sequence: CAISEWSGNTIYF. CDR3 coding DNA: TGTGCCATCAGTGAATGGTCTGGAAACACCATATATTTT.

This clone has a handful of counts. V is TRBV25-1 and J is TRBJ2-3, with D perhaps matching TRBD2 (5 bases). Trimming shortened V by 3 bases and J by 1 base, and 8 bases separated the two germline ends. CDR1 MGHDK and CDR2 SYGVNS come from the germline V gene. This CDR3 contains 14 residues. Here the CDR3 DNA reads TGTGCCAGCAGTGATGTGCGGGGCACAGATACGCAGTATTTT. Translating gives CASSDVRGTDTQYF.

This clone was seen more than once but under ten times. The chain employs TRBV28 and TRBJ1-1; 7 bases are a match to TRBD1. The germline V gene encodes CDR1 MDHEN and CDR2 SYDVKM. The CDR3 consists of 15 residues. The ends lost 6 bases at V and 0 bases at J; junction bases unmatched: 7. CDR3 in DNA: TGTGCCAGCAGCCCCCCCAGGGGGATGAACACTGAAGCTTTCTTT. Amino acid sequence: CASSPPRGMNTEAFF.

This clone appeared a few times. The chain is built from TRBV19 and TRBJ1-5; 7 positions match TRBD1. Germline CDR1 LNHDA, CDR2 SQIVND (reference sequence). V was pared by 4 bases and J by 6 bases, with 6 bases of the junction left unmatched. The CDR3 has 14 amino acids. CDR3 region: CASSTTGSAQPQHF. In DNA form, the CDR3 reads TGTGCCAGTAGTACGACAGGGTCTGCTCAGCCCCAGCATTTT.

The chain carries TRBV28 and TRBJ2-2, with 7 bases lining up with TRBD1. This CDR3 contains 14 residues. Germline V gene sequence: CDR1 MDHEN, CDR2 SYDVKM. The ends lost 6 bases at V and 6 bases at J; junction bases unmatched: 7. The CDR3 bases are TGTGCCAGCAGGATACAGGGGTACGCCGGGGAGCTGTTTTTT. As protein: CASRIQGYAGELFF.

The table lists this clone with a few counts. V usage is TRBV9 and J usage is TRBJ2-7; no clear D. Germline V gene data show CDR1 as SGDLS and CDR2 as YYNGEE. This CDR3 has 15 residues. V lost 0 bases and J 3 bases, leaving 13 bases between the germline ends. CDR3 sequence reads: CASSVGAVGIYEQYF. In nucleotides, the CDR3 is TGTGCCAGCAGCGTAGGTGCGGTGGGGATCTACGAGCAGTACTTC. The full variable domain, rest sourced from reference TRBV9 and TRBJ2-7, is DSGVTQTPKHLITATGQRVTLRCSPRSGDLSVYWYQQSLDQGLQFLIQYYNGEERAKGNILERFSAQQFPDLHSELNLSSLELGDSALYFCASSVGAVGIYEQYFGPGTRLTVT.

This chain connects TRBV7-3 to TRBJ2-6; D remains unclear. Trimming left V 0 bases short and J 2 bases short, with 5 bases between. The CDR3 spans 15 residues. CDR1 SGHTA and CDR2 FQGTGA come from the germline V gene. The CDR3 loop reads CASSLTGTGANVLTF. CDR3 coding DNA: TGTGCCAGCAGCTTAACAGGGACTGGGGCCAACGTCCTGACTTTC.

This chain links TRBV5-1 with TRBJ2-7; 8 bases match TRBD1. This CDR3 region has 15 residues. Germline values: CDR1 SGHRS, CDR2 YFSETQ. Losses at the gene ends were 4 bases for V and 5 bases for J; bases not matched to a gene: 11. The DNA of the CDR3 is TGCGCCAGCAGCCCAACTGGACAGGGTACCCACGAGCAGTACTTC. Its translation is CASSPTGQGTHEQYF. Drawing the rest from reference TRBV5-1 and TRBJ2-7, the complete variable domain is KAGVTQTPRYLIKTRGQQVTLSCSPISGHRSVSWYQQTPGQGLQFLFEYFSETQRNKGNFPGRFSGRQFSNSRSEMNVSTLELGDSALYLCASSPTGQGTHEQYFGPGTRLTVT.

This clone was counted a few times. V is TRBV4-2 and J is TRBJ2-7; 9 bases agree with TRBD2. The germline CDR1 and CDR2 sequences are LGHNA and YNFKEQ. The CDR3 has 17 amino acids. V lost 0 bases, J lost 4 bases, and 10 bases stayed unmatched. The CDR3 loop is CASSQDPPSGVVYEQYF. The CDR3 nucleotides read TGTGCCAGCAGCCAAGATCCCCCTAGCGGGGTGGTTTACGAGCAGTACTTC.

The V and J genes are TRBV7-8 and TRBJ1-2, with D tentatively TRBD1 (5 bases). The ends were cut back, 5 bases at V and 4 bases at J, with 14 bases in the middle. The germline V gene has CDR1 SGHVS and CDR2 FQNEAQ. The CDR3 extends over 14 amino acids. The CDR3 DNA reads TGTGCCAGCAGCCCAAGACTTGACAGCTATGGCTACACCTTC. Amino acid sequence: CASSPRLDSYGYTF.

A few counts support this clone. The chain couples TRBV9 to TRBJ2-2; D not resolved. Germline lookup yields CDR1 SGDLS and CDR2 YYNGEE. Trimming pared 0 bases from V and 5 bases from J, leaving 8 bases between. The CDR3 runs 14 residues. The CDR3 reads CASSVGSLTGELFF. The CDR3 nucleotides read TGTGCCAGCAGCGTAGGATCACTTACCGGGGAGCTGTTTTTT.

CDR3 region: CASSLLGNGNSPLHF. The CDR3 DNA follows: TGCGCCAGCAGCTTGCTAGGGAATGGTAATTCACCCCTCCACTTT. The chain uses TRBV5-1 and TRBJ1-6; D unclear. The V gene lost 1 base and the J gene lost 6 bases, with 11 bases spanning the gap. This CDR3 region has 15 residues. Looked up from germline, CDR1 is SGHRS and CDR2 is YFSETQ.

This chain connects TRBV27 to TRBJ2-1; a weak D match, TRBD1 (5 bases). The CDR3 has 13 residues. The germline V gene has CDR1 MNHEY and CDR2 SMNVEV (reference sequence). Deletions cut 6 bases from V and 8 bases from J, with 14 bases between. CDR3 coding DNA: TGTGCCAGCAGCCTACCCTGGGGCGATGAGCAGTTCTTC. Protein sequence: CASSLPWGDEQFF.

This clone was counted between two and nine times. CDR3: CASSLPKSLRWYEQYF. In nucleotides, the CDR3 is TGTGCCAGCAGTTTACCCAAATCTCTGAGGTGGTACGAGCAGTACTTC. V gene TRBV27 combines with J gene TRBJ2-7, with D unresolved. In germline, CDR1 is MNHEY, CDR2 SMNVEV (reference sequence). With 2 bases removed from V and 4 bases from J, the gap between germline ends came to 18 bases. This CDR3 region has 16 residues.

The chain uses TRBV7-2 and TRBJ2-7, with D unclear. Germline V gene data show CDR1 as SGHTA and CDR2 as FQGNSA. The CDR3 is 13 amino acids. V lost 2 bases and J lost 3, with 8 bases in between. The CDR3 region has the DNA TGTGCCAGCAGCTTATCTGGGAACTACGAGCAGTACTTC. Its protein product is CASSLSGNYEQYF.

This rearrangement joins TRBV4-2 to TRBJ2-3, with 7 bases lining up with TRBD2. This CDR3 has 17 amino acids. Losses at the gene ends were 2 bases for V and 6 bases for J; bases not matched to a gene: 14. Germline CDR1 is LGHNA and CDR2 is YNFKEQ. In nucleotides, the CDR3 is TGTGCCAGCAGCCAACAAAGAGGACGGGGGGTTATCGATACGCAGTATTTT. Translation gives CASSQQRGRGVIDTQYF.

In its sample, this clone was seen once. At one end the junction does not follow the germline gene, possibly because of a read error. V usage is TRBV19 and J usage is TRBJ2-3; D not resolved. The CDR3 is made up of 16 amino acids. Germline assignment: CDR1 LNHDA and CDR2 SQIVND (reference sequence). The chain's CDR3 is CASSEYRAALTNTQYF. CDR3 nucleotides: TGTGCCAGTAGTGAATACCGGGCGGCCCTCACAAATACGCAGTATTTT.

This clone was counted only a few times. The rearrangement uses TRBV27 and TRBJ1-5; the D is unclear. Germline V CDR1 and CDR2: MNHEY, SMNVEV (reference sequence). V was trimmed by 4 bases and J by 6 bases, leaving 13 bases between them. This CDR3 has 14 residues. CDR3 coding DNA: TGTGCCAGCAGTTGGTACCCTACACGTCAGCCCCAGCATTTT. It translates to CASSWYPTRQPQHF.

The rearrangement uses TRBV7-2 and TRBJ1-6; 9 bases map to TRBD1. The CDR3 loop spans 17 amino acids. Germline V lookup: CDR1 SGHTA, CDR2 FQGNSA. V shed 7 bases, J shed 6 bases, and the junction held 13 bases outside the gene matches. This chain's CDR3 is CASKTGTGFMLNSPLHF. In nucleotides, the CDR3 is TGTGCCAGCAAGACCGGGACAGGGTTTATGCTTAATTCACCCCTCCACTTT. The variable domain in full, completed from reference TRBV7-2 and TRBJ1-6, reads GAGVSQSPSNKVTEKGKDVELRCDPISGHTALYWYRQSLGQGLEFLIYFQGNSAPDKSGLPSDRFSAERTGGSVSTLTIQRTQQEDSAVYLCASKTGTGFMLNSPLHFGNGTRLTVT.

There are a few counts of this clone. This chain connects TRBV15 to TRBJ2-1; 7 nucleotides agree with TRBD2. J gave up 4 bases and V 5 bases, and 5 bases lay outside the gene matches. Germline CDR1 and CDR2: LNHNV and YYDKDF (reference sequence). The CDR3 is made up of 14 amino acids. This CDR3 is CATSGRGGYNEQFF. CDR3 bases: TGTGCCACCAGCGGGAGGGGCGGGTACAATGAGCAGTTCTTC.

The chain employs TRBV10-3 and TRBJ1-3; a weak D match, TRBD1 (6 bases). Per germline, CDR1 ENHRY and CDR2 SYGVKD. V was clipped by 3 bases and J by 5 bases, with 11 bases between them. The CDR3 is made up of 14 amino acids. Here the CDR3 DNA reads TGTGCCATCAGTGATAGGACAGAGAGAAACACCATATATTTT. It codes for CAISDRTERNTIYF.

The chain joins TRBV27 to TRBJ2-4; unclear D gene. Germline V CDR1 and CDR2: MNHEY, SMNVEV (reference sequence). This CDR3 contains 13 residues. Trimming took off 7 bases at V and 0 bases at J, with 7 bases between the two ends. The CDR3: CASIVLAKNIQYF. The CDR3 DNA follows: TGTGCCAGCATAGTCTTAGCCAAAAACATTCAGTACTTC.

This clone was picked up a small number of times. For the CDR3, the DNA is TGTGCCAGCAGCTGGAGGACGGATTACAATGAGCAGTTCTTC. This translates into CASSWRTDYNEQFF. The rearrangement joins TRBV5-4 to TRBJ2-1, with D possibly TRBD2 on 5 matching bases. The germline V gene has CDR1 SGHNT and CDR2 YYREEE (reference sequence). V was pared by 3 bases and J by 4 bases, with 11 bases between. This CDR3 has 14 residues.

This clone was seen a handful of times. The chain carries TRBV4-1 and TRBJ2-3; D uncertain. The CDR3 contains 17 residues. V was cut by 0 bases and J by 1 base, with 14 bases left in between. CDR1 and CDR2 (germline): MGHRA, YSYEKL. The CDR3: CASSQDRISTGTDTQYF. The CDR3 DNA is TGCGCCAGCAGCCAAGATCGAATTAGTACGGGCACAGATACGCAGTATTTT.

This clone was seen only a few times. J is TRBJ2-7 and V is TRBV7-3; D unresolved. The CDR3 sequence is 11 residues long. Germline CDR1 reads SGHTA; CDR2 reads FQGTGA. The V end was cut by 3 bases, the J end by 7 bases, with 7 bases between. The CDR3: CASSLGNEQYF. The DNA of the CDR3 is TGTGCCAGCAGCTTGGGGAATGAGCAGTACTTC.

This clone was counted between two and nine times. V and J are TRBV5-1 and TRBJ2-1, with 9 bases matching TRBD2. This CDR3 has 14 residues. CDR1 SGHRS and CDR2 YFSETQ come from the germline V gene. The V segment lost 4 bases and the J segment 9 bases; nucleotides outside the gene matches: 8. The CDR3 region has the DNA TGCGCCAGCAGCACCTCCGGGACTAGCAGTGAGCAGTTCTTC. The encoded protein is CASSTSGTSSEQFF. Using reference TRBV5-1 and TRBJ2-1 for the parts outside the CDR3, the full variable domain is KAGVTQTPRYLIKTRGQQVTLSCSPISGHRSVSWYQQTPGQGLQFLFEYFSETQRNKGNFPGRFSGRQFSNSRSEMNVSTLELGDSALYLCASSTSGTSSEQFFGPGTRLTVL.

The chain couples TRBV4-2 to TRBJ1-2; no clear D. V lost 3 bases, J lost 4 bases, and 12 bases lay in between. CDR3 length: 14 amino acids. The germline V gene has CDR1 LGHNA and CDR2 YNFKEQ. The CDR3 nucleotides are TGTGCCAGCAGCCAGAACAGAGAGATCTATGGCTACACCTTC. It codes for CASSQNREIYGYTF.

V is TRBV29-1 and J is TRBJ1-2; 7 bases match TRBD1. Germline V lookup: CDR1 SQVTM, CDR2 ANQGSEA. The CDR3 has 14 amino acids. V was clipped by 6 bases and J by 0 bases; unmatched bases: 7. The CDR3 here is CSVWTGLSNYGYTF. CDR3 bases: TGCAGCGTGTGGACAGGACTGTCTAACTATGGCTACACCTTC.

This clone was observed at least ten times. The chain employs TRBV14 and TRBJ2-4; 8 bases map to TRBD2. CDR1 is SGHDN, CDR2 FVKESK, per germline. Trimming took 4 bases from V and 1 from J; bases not matched to a gene: 3. The length of the CDR3 is 15 residues. The CDR3 DNA sequence: TGTGCCAGCAGCCCCGGACTAGCTGCCAAAAACATTCAGTACTTC. The encoded protein is CASSPGLAAKNIQYF.

This clone was picked up a small number of times. This chain links TRBV20-1 with TRBJ2-5; 8 bases are a match to TRBD2. Germline CDR1 reads DFQATT; CDR2 reads SNEGSKA (reference sequence). The CDR3 totals 11 residues. CDR3 nucleotides: TGCAAGGCGGGAGGCAGAGAGACCCAGTACTTC. This encodes CKAGGRETQYF.